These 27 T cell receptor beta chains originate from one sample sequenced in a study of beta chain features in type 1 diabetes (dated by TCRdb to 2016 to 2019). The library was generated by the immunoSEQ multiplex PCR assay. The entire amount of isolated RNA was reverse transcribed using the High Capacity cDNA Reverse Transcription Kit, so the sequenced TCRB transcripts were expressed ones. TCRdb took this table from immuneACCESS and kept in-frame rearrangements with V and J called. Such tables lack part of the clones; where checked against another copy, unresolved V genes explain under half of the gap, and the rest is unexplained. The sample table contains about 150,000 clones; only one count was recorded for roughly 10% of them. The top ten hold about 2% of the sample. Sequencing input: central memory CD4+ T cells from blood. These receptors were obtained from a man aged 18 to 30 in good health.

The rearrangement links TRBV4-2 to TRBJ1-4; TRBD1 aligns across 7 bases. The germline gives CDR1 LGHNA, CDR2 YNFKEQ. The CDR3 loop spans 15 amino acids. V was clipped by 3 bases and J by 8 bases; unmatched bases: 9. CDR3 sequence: CASSQTRQGLEKLFF. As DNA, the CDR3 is TGTGCCAGCAGCCAGACTCGACAGGGATTAGAAAAACTGTTTTTT.

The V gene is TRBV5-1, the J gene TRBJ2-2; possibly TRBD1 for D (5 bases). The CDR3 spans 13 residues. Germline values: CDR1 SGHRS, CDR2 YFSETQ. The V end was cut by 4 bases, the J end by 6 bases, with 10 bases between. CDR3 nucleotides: TGCGCCAGCAGCCCGTGGGGCGCCGGGGAGCTGTTTTTT. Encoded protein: CASSPWGAGELFF. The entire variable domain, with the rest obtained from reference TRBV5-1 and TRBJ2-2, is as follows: KAGVTQTPRYLIKTRGQQVTLSCSPISGHRSVSWYQQTPGQGLQFLFEYFSETQRNKGNFPGRFSGRQFSNSRSEMNVSTLELGDSALYLCASSPWGAGELFFGEGSRLTVL.

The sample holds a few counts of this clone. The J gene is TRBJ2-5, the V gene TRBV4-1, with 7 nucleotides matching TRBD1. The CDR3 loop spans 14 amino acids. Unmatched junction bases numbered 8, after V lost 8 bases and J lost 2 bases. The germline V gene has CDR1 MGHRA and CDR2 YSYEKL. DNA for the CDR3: TGCGCCAGCGCACAACAGGGGTTGCAAGAGACCCAGTACTTC. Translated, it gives CASAQQGLQETQYF.

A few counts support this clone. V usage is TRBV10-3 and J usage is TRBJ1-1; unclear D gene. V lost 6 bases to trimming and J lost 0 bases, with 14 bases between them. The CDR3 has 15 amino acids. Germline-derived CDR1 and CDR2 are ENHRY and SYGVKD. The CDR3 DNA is TGTGCCATCAGGTCACAGAATGGGGTGAACACTGAAGCTTTCTTT. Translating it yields CAIRSQNGVNTEAFF.

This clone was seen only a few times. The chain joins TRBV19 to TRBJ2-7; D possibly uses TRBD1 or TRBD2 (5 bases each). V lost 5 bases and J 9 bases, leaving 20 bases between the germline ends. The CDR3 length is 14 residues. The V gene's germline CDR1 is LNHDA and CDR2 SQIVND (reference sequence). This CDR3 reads CASSPGQQRGVQYF. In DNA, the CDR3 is TGTGCCAGTAGTCCGGGTCAACAGAGAGGGGTGCAGTACTTC.

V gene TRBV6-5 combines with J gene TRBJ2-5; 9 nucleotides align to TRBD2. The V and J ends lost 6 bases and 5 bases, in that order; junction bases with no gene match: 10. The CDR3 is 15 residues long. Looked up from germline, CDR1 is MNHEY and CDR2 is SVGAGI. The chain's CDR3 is CASRRVAGAWETQYF. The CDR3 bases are TGTGCCAGCAGAAGAGTAGCGGGGGCATGGGAGACCCAGTACTTC.

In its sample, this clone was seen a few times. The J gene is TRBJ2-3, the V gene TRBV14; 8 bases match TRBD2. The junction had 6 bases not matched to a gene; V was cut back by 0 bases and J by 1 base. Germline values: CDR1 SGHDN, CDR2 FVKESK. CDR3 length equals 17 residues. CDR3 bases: TGTGCCAGCAGCCAAGAAAGGCCACTAGCGGGCACAGATACGCAGTATTTT. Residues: CASSQERPLAGTDTQYF.

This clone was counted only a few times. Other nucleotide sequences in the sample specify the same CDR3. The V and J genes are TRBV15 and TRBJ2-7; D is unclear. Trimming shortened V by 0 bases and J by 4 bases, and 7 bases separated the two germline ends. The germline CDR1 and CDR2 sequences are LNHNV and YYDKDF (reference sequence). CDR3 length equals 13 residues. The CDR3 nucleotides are TGTGCCACCAGCAGAGATCTAGGATACGAGCAGTACTTC. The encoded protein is CATSRDLGYEQYF.

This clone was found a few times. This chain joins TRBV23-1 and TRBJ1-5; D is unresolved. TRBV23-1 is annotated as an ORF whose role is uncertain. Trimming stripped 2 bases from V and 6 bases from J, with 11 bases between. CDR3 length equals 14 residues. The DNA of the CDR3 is TGCGCCAGCAGTCAAAGCTGGGAGAGTCAGCCCCAGCATTTT. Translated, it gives CASSQSWESQPQHF.

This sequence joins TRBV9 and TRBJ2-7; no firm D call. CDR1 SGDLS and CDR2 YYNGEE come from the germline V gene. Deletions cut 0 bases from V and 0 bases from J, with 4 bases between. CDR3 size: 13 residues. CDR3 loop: CASSVDNSYEQYF. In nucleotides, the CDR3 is TGTGCCAGCAGCGTAGACAACTCCTACGAGCAGTACTTC.

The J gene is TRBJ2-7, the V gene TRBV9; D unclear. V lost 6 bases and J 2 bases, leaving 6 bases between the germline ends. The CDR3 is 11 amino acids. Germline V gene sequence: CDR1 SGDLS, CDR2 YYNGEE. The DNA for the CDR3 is TGTGCCAGCATCACAGCCTACGAGCAGTACTTC. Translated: CASITAYEQYF.

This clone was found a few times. This CDR3 reads CATSRDLWGSGANVLTF. DNA of the CDR3: TGTGCCACCAGCAGAGATCTCTGGGGATCTGGGGCCAACGTCCTGACTTTC. J is TRBJ2-6 and V is TRBV15; no reliable D call. V was clipped by 0 bases and J by 1 base, with 10 bases between them. Germline CDR1 reads LNHNV; CDR2 reads YYDKDF (reference sequence). This CDR3 comprises 17 residues.

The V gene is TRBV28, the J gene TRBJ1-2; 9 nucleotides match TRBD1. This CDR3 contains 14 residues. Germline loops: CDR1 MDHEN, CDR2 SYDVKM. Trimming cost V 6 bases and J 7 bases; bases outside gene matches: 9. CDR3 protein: CASRSGTGISGYTF. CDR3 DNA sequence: TGTGCCAGCAGGTCGGGGACAGGGATTTCTGGCTACACCTTC.

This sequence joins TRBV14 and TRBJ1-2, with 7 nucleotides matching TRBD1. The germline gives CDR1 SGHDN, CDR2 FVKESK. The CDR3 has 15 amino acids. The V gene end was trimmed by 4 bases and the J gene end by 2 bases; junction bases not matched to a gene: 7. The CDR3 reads CASSPLDRPNYGYTF. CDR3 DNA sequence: TGTGCCAGCAGCCCTTTGGACAGGCCGAACTATGGCTACACCTTC.

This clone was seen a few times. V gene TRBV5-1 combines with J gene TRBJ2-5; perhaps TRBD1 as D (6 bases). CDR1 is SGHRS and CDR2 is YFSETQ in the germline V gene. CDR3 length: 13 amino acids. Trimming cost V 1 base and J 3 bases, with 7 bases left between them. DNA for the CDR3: TGCGCCAGCAGCTTGTCAGGGGAAGAGACCCAGTACTTC. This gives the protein CASSLSGEETQYF.

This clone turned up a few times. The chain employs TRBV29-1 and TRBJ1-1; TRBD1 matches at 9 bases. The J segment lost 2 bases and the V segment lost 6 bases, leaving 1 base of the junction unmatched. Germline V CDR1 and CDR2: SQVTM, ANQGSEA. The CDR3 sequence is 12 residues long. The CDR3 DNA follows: TGCAGCGTGACAGGGGGAAACACTGAAGCTTTCTTT. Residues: CSVTGGNTEAFF. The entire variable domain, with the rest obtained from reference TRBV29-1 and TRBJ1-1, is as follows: SAVISQKPSRDICQRGTSLTIQCQVDSQVTMMFWYRQQPGQSLTLIATANQGSEATYESGFVIDKFPISRPNLTFSTLTVSNMSPEDSSIYLCSVTGGNTEAFFGQGTRLTVV.

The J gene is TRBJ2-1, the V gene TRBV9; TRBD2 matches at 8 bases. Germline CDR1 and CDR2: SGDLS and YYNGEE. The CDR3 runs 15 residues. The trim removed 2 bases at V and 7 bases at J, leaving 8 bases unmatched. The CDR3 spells CASSVREGRGNEQFF. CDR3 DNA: TGTGCCAGCAGCGTCCGGGAGGGCCGAGGAAATGAGCAGTTCTTC.

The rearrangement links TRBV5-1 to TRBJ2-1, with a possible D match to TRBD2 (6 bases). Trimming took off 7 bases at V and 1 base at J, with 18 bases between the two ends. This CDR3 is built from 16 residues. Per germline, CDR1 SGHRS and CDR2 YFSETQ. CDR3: CASRENSGFSYNEQFF. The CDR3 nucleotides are TGCGCCAGCCGAGAGAATAGCGGTTTTTCCTACAATGAGCAGTTCTTC. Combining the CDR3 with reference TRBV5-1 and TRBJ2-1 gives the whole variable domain KAGVTQTPRYLIKTRGQQVTLSCSPISGHRSVSWYQQTPGQGLQFLFEYFSETQRNKGNFPGRFSGRQFSNSRSEMNVSTLELGDSALYLCASRENSGFSYNEQFFGPGTRLTVL.

Written as DNA, the CDR3 is TGTGCCAGCAGCTTAGCCTGGGGACAGGGACGTGAGAACGAGCAGTACTTC. Its protein is CASSLAWGQGRENEQYF. The chain combines TRBV7-9 with TRBJ2-7; TRBD1 agrees at 9 bases. The CDR3 contains 17 residues. V gave up 0 bases and J gave up 5 bases; unmatched junction bases: 11. CDR1 is SEHNR, CDR2 FQNEAQ, per germline (reference sequence).

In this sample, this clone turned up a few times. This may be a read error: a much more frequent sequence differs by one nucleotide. Here the CDR3 reads CSGERGTGETQYF. The DNA of the CDR3 is TGCAGCGGTGAGAGGGGGACGGGAGAGACCCAGTACTTC. The gene calls are TRBV29-1 and TRBJ2-5; D is perhaps TRBD1 (6 bases). The germline CDR1 and CDR2 sequences are SQVTM and ANQGSEA. The germline V and J ends were trimmed by 7 bases and 4 bases, with 16 bases remaining between them. The CDR3 spans 13 residues.

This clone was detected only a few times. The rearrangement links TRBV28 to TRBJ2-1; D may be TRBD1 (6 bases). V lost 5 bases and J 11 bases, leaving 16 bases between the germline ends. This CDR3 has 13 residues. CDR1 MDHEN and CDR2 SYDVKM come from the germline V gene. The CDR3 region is CASSTQDSPKQFF. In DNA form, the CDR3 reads TGTGCCAGCAGTACCCAGGACAGCCCTAAGCAGTTCTTC.

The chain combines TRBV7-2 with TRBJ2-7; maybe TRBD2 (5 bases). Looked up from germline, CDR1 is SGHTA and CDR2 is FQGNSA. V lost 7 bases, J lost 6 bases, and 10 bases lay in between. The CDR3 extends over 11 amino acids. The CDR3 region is CASTPGLEQYF. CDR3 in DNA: TGTGCCAGCACCCCAGGACTCGAGCAGTACTTC.

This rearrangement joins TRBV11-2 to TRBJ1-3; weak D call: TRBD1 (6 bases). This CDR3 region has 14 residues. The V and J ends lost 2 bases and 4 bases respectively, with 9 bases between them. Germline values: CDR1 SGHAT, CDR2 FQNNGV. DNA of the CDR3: TGTGCCAGCAGCTTACAGGGGCTGGGAAACACCATATATTTT. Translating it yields CASSLQGLGNTIYF. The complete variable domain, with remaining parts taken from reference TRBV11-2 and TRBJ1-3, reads EAGVAQSPRYKIIEKRQSVAFWCNPISGHATLYWYQQILGQGPKLLIQFQNNGVVDDSQLPKDRFSAERLKGVDSTLKIQPAKLEDSAVYLCASSLQGLGNTIYFGEGSWLTVV.

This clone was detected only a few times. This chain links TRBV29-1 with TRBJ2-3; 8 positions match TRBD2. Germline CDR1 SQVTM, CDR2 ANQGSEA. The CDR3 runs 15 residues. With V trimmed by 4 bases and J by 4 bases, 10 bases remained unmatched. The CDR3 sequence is CSVGWTSWGADTQYF. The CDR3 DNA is TGCAGCGTTGGATGGACTAGCTGGGGGGCAGATACGCAGTATTTT.

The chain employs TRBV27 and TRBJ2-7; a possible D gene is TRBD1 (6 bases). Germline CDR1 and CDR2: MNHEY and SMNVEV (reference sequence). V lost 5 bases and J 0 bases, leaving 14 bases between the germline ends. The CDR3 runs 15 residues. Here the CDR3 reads CASSRGGQPSYEQYF. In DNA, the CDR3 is TGTGCCAGCAGTCGAGGAGGACAGCCCTCCTACGAGCAGTACTTC.

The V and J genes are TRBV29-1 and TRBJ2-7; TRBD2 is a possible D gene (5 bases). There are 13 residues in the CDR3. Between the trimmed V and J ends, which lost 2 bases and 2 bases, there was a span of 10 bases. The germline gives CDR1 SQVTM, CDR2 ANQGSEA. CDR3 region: CSVELAETYEQYF. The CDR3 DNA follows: TGCAGCGTTGAACTAGCCGAAACCTACGAGCAGTACTTC.

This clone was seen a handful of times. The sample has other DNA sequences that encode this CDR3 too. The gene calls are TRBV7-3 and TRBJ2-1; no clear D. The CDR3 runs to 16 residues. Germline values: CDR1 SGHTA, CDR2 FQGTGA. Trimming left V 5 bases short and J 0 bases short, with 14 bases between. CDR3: CASSPPGGGSYNEQFF. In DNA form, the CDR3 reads TGTGCCAGCAGCCCACCCGGTGGTGGCTCCTACAATGAGCAGTTCTTC.